The sequence of this T cell receptor beta chain was determined in a study of blood T cells in healthy people across ages. Study-level points and caveats: Researchers deemed the diversity estimates from one million T cells underestimates. Higher naive T cell percentage went strongly together with higher TCR beta diversity.

In the case of this clonotype: Antigen: not known.

For the second PCR, which ran for about 7 to 11 cycles, a sample-barcoded 5' primer and a J-beta primer mix were used. TCRdb re-called the 5' RACE reads through MiXCR, storing one row per CDR3 protein. The sample includes about 640,000 distinct CDR3 sequences, approximately 59% seen only once; the top ten take 30% to 40%. V shed 9 bases and J shed 0 bases, with 9 bases lying between them. CDR1 is MNHEY, CDR2 SVGEGT, per germline. The CDR3 totals 14 residues. This receptor was identified in a man aged 60 to 75 in good health. The genes are TRBV6-2 or TRBV6-3 and TRBJ2-6; TRBD1 is a possible D gene (6 bases). Source material: blood. In DNA, the CDR3 is TGTGCCAGTAACAGGGACTCTGGGGCCAACGTCCTGACTTTC. The encoded protein is CASNRDSGANVLTF.